Listed below are T cell receptor beta chains from one sample, sequenced in a study of cytomegalovirus exposure and HLA in healthy donors. Method: immunoSEQ multiplex PCR; TCRdb's copy keeps in-frame clones and lacks some. The table records approximately 160,000 clones, approximately 86% of them present only once. Sequencing was performed on PBMCs. These receptors were taken from a woman aged 18-29 years in good health and CMV-seronegative. Both conserved end residues are part of each CDR3. A D gene is named only where the DNA matches it firmly. Size is omitted from some rows. Given values are once, few, many or a class for expanded clones.

CDR3 protein	CDR3 DNA	clone size	D gene	V gene	J gene
CASTSNTEAFF	TGTGCCAGCACCTCGAACACTGAAGCTTTCTTT	.	.	TRBV5-4	TRBJ1-1
CASGSSGVNTGELFF	TGTGCCAGCGGCTCTAGCGGGGTGAACACCGGGGAGCTGTTTTTT	.	TRBD2	TRBV7-6	TRBJ2-2
CAWSPPDRGTNTGELFF	TGTGCCTGGAGTCCTCCTGACAGGGGGACGAACACCGGGGAGCTGTTTTTT	.	TRBD1	TRBV30	TRBJ2-2
CASGQYSGTSGRAPSYNEQFF	TGTGCCAGCGGACAGTATTCCGGGACTAGCGGGAGGGCGCCCTCCTACAATGAGCAGTTCTTC	once	TRBD2	TRBV9	TRBJ2-1
CASSQEGQPYNEQFF	TGTGCCAGCAGCCAGGAGGGACAGCCCTACAATGAGCAGTTCTTC	.	.	TRBV4-2	TRBJ2-1
CASSLPNRLGTDTQYF	TGTGCCAGCAGCTTGCCAAACAGGCTTGGCACAGATACGCAGTATTTT	.	.	TRBV7-8	TRBJ2-3
CASSASQTEGRETQYF	TGTGCCAGCAGTGCCTCCCAGACCGAGGGCAGGGAGACCCAGTACTTC	.	.	TRBV4-2	TRBJ2-5
CASSPSNRGREQYF	TGTGCCAGCAGCCCAAGCAACAGGGGAAGGGAGCAGTACTTC	.	TRBD1	TRBV27	TRBJ2-7
CASSWEGQGLGEQFF	TGCGCCAGCAGCTGGGAGGGACAGGGGCTCGGTGAGCAGTTCTTC	.	TRBD1	TRBV5-1	TRBJ2-1
CASKRDSSYEQYF	TGTGCCAGCAAACGGGACAGTTCCTACGAGCAGTACTTC	.	TRBD1	TRBV6-1	TRBJ2-7
CASSFYRPSSKERGGDEKLFF	TGTGCCAGCAGCTTTTATCGCCCAAGTAGTAAGGAGAGGGGAGGGGATGAAAAACTGTTTTTT	.	.	TRBV7-6	TRBJ1-4
CASSYEQGVMGEQYF	TGTGCCAGCAGCTACGAACAGGGGGTTATGGGCGAGCAGTACTTC	.	TRBD1	TRBV2	TRBJ2-7
CASSQDRSETQYF	TGCGCCAGCAGCCAAGATCGCAGTGAGACCCAGTACTTC	.	.	TRBV4-3	TRBJ2-5
CASSLREGTGGSTDTQYF	TGTGCCAGCAGCTTGCGGGAAGGAACAGGGGGTAGCACAGATACGCAGTATTTT	.	TRBD1	TRBV7-9	TRBJ2-3
CATDDRMGPDTQYF	TGTGCCACAGACGACAGAATGGGTCCAGATACGCAGTATTTT	.	.	TRBV2	TRBJ2-3
CAWSQGNIQYF	TGTGCCTGGAGCCAGGGGAACATTCAGTACTTC	.	.	TRBV30	TRBJ2-4
CASSFLSRRVDTQYF	TGTGCCAGCAGTTTTTTGAGCAGGCGGGTAGATACGCAGTATTTT	.	.	TRBV27	TRBJ2-3
CASSPGGHLTYEQYF	TGTGCCAGCAGCCCCGGTGGACACCTCACCTACGAGCAGTACTTC	.	.	TRBV11-3	TRBJ2-7
CASTPQGTANTEAFF	TGTGCCAGCACCCCTCAGGGTACAGCGAACACTGAAGCTTTCTTT	.	.	TRBV7-9	TRBJ1-1
CASSPRTGPYNEQFF	TGTGCCAGCAGCCCCCGGACAGGGCCCTACAATGAGCAGTTCTTC	few	TRBD1	TRBV9	TRBJ2-1
CASSLGYRQVGGYTF	TGTGCCAGCAGCTTAGGCTATCGACAGGTGGGGGGCTACACCTTC	.	.	TRBV7-9	TRBJ1-2
CAGGQGSSPLHF	TGTGCCGGCGGACAGGGCAGCTCACCCCTCCACTTT	few	TRBD1	TRBV7-9	TRBJ1-6
CAISGTGEASNQPQHF	TGTGCCATCAGTGGGACAGGGGAGGCTAGCAATCAGCCCCAGCATTTT	.	TRBD1	TRBV10-3	TRBJ1-5
CASSVGPGGEKLFF	TGTGCCAGCAGCGTAGGCCCAGGGGGTGAAAAACTGTTTTTT	.	TRBD1	TRBV9	TRBJ1-4
CASSLSQVSYGYTF	TGTGCCAGCAGTTTGTCCCAGGTTTCCTATGGCTACACCTTC	.	.	TRBV27	TRBJ1-2